Below are 19 T cell receptor beta chains sequenced from a single sample in a study of blood T cell repertoires in COVID-19. Assay used: immunoSEQ multiplex PCR; TCRdb lists only in-frame clones, some missing. The table lists about 76,000 clones, approximately 88% of them singletons. Input material: peripheral blood. Receptor source: a man in his thirties or forties with acute or convalescent COVID-19.

V is TRBV19 and J is TRBJ2-2; a weak D match, TRBD1 (6 bases). Germline CDR1 reads LNHDA; CDR2 reads SQIVND (reference sequence). The CDR3 consists of 14 residues. The V end was cut by 4 bases, the J end by 6 bases, with 12 bases between. The CDR3 spells CASSRDTPSGELFF. CDR3 in DNA: TGTGCCAGTAGTAGGGACACGCCCTCCGGGGAGCTGTTTTTT.

This chain connects TRBV7-2 to TRBJ2-7, with 7 nucleotides matching TRBD2. Trimming at V came to 3 bases and at J to 0 bases, leaving 2 bases not matched to a gene. This CDR3 contains 14 residues. CDR1 and CDR2 from the germline V gene are SGHTA and FQGNSA. The DNA for the CDR3 is TGTGCCAGCAGCTTCGGCGGGAGCTCCTACGAGCAGTACTTC. Translation gives CASSFGGSSYEQYF. Together with reference TRBV7-2 and TRBJ2-7, the CDR3 gives the full variable domain: GAGVSQSPSNKVTEKGKDVELRCDPISGHTALYWYRQSLGQGLEFLIYFQGNSAPDKSGLPSDRFSAERTGGSVSTLTIQRTQQEDSAVYLCASSFGGSSYEQYFGPGTRLTVT.

This clone occurred a few times. The rearrangement joins TRBV6-4 to TRBJ2-3; 10 bases are a match to TRBD2. J lost 0 bases, V lost 0 bases, and 0 bases had no gene match. The CDR3 spans 16 residues. Germline V lookup: CDR1 MRHNA, CDR2 SNTAGT. CDR3: CASSDSTSGSTDTQYF. The CDR3 bases are TGTGCCAGCAGTGACTCGACTAGCGGGAGCACAGATACGCAGTATTTT.

CDR3: CAWSVLAGDDEQFF. The CDR3 DNA reads TGTGCCTGGAGTGTACTAGCGGGAGACGATGAGCAGTTCTTC. The chain recombines TRBV30 with TRBJ2-1; 11 bases map to TRBD2. The germline CDR1 and CDR2 sequences are GTSNPN and SVGIG (reference sequence). This CDR3 spans 14 amino acids. J gave up 8 bases and V 0 bases, and 3 bases lay outside the gene matches.

The chain uses TRBV9 and TRBJ2-1; 10 nucleotides line up with TRBD2. V dropped 6 bases and J dropped 0; count of bases not matched to a gene: 3. The length of the CDR3 is 15 residues. Per germline, CDR1 SGDLS and CDR2 YYNGEE. The CDR3 DNA follows: TGTGCCAGCAACCCTAGCGGGAGCTCCTACAATGAGCAGTTCTTC. The encoded protein is CASNPSGSSYNEQFF.

This clone was found a few times. The chain uses TRBV5-1 and TRBJ2-2; 8 bases agree with TRBD2. Germline V CDR1 and CDR2: SGHRS, YFSETQ. V trimming: 5 bases; J trimming: 3 bases; junction bases outside the gene matches: 3. This CDR3 is built from 14 residues. Here the CDR3 reads CASSPLADTGELFF. The DNA for the CDR3 is TGCGCCAGCAGTCCACTAGCGGACACCGGGGAGCTGTTTTTT.

This chain uses TRBV27 with TRBJ2-2, with a possible D match to TRBD1 (5 bases). Looked up from germline, CDR1 is MNHEY and CDR2 is SMNVEV (reference sequence). Between the trimmed V and J ends, which lost 3 bases and 6 bases, there was a span of 11 bases. The CDR3 has 14 residues. CDR3 nucleotides: TGTGCCAGCAGTTTTTCTACAGGTTCCGGGGAGCTGTTTTTT. This encodes CASSFSTGSGELFF.

The chain couples TRBV15 to TRBJ1-2; D possibly corresponds to TRBD1 (5 bases). From germline, CDR1 is LNHNV and CDR2 YYDKDF (reference sequence). Between the trimmed V and J ends, which lost 2 bases and 3 bases, there was a span of 16 bases. The CDR3 is 16 amino acids. The CDR3 is CATSRSPTVGDYGYTF. CDR3 bases: TGTGCCACCAGCAGATCACCGACGGTAGGGGACTATGGCTACACCTTC.

J is TRBJ2-1 and V is TRBV2, with 11 bases aligning to TRBD2. Germline CDR1 SNHLY, CDR2 FYNNEI. The CDR3 has 16 residues. The ends lost 3 bases at V and 7 bases at J; junction bases unmatched: 8. CDR3 protein: CASSDPLAGVVNEQFF. As DNA, the CDR3 is TGTGCCAGCAGTGATCCACTAGCGGGAGTTGTTAATGAGCAGTTCTTC.

The chain links TRBV6-5 to TRBJ2-1; TRBD1 matches at 7 bases. This CDR3 contains 15 residues. The V gene end was trimmed by 5 bases and the J gene end by 5 bases; junction bases not matched to a gene: 9. Germline assignment: CDR1 MNHEY and CDR2 SVGAGI. CDR3 region: CASSNPGQRNNEQFF. In DNA form, the CDR3 reads TGTGCCAGCAGTAATCCGGGACAGAGAAACAATGAGCAGTTCTTC.

V usage is TRBV5-1 and J usage is TRBJ2-1, with 7 bases aligning to TRBD1. Germline CDR1 reads SGHRS; CDR2 reads YFSETQ. J gave up 10 bases and V 0 bases, and 16 bases lay outside the gene matches. The length of the CDR3 is 17 residues. Here the CDR3 DNA reads TGCGCCAGCAGCTTGGCACCTCAGGGGGTTGGGACAAGCGAGCAGTTCTTC. It is translated as CASSLAPQGVGTSEQFF.

The rearrangement links TRBV7-9 to TRBJ2-5; perhaps TRBD1 as D (5 bases). This CDR3 contains 12 residues. In germline, CDR1 is SEHNR, CDR2 FQNEAQ (reference sequence). The V and J ends lost 3 bases and 4 bases respectively, with 6 bases between them. DNA of the CDR3: TGTGCCAGCAGCTTCAGGGTAGAGACCCAGTACTTC. Translated: CASSFRVETQYF.

The chain recombines TRBV4-1 with TRBJ1-3, with TRBD1 matching over 9 bases. The CDR3 loop spans 16 amino acids. V shed 5 bases and J 2 bases; nucleotides not matched to a gene: 7. Germline lookup yields CDR1 MGHRA and CDR2 YSYEKL. CDR3 residues: CASSAPGQGAGNTIYF. DNA of the CDR3: TGCGCCAGCAGCGCTCCGGGACAGGGCGCTGGAAACACCATATATTTT.

The chain couples TRBV11-3 to TRBJ2-2; 9 positions match TRBD1. J was trimmed by 3 bases and V by 5 bases; bases with no gene match: 7. The CDR3 runs 16 residues. Germline V gene lookup returns CDR1 SGHNT and CDR2 YENEEA. The CDR3 is CASSHRQGGHTGELFF. DNA of the CDR3: TGTGCCAGCAGCCACCGACAGGGGGGCCACACCGGGGAGCTGTTTTTT. Supplemented by reference TRBV11-3 and TRBJ2-2, the full variable domain reads EAGVVQSPRYKIIEKKQPVAFWCNPISGHNTLYWYLQNLGQGPELLIRYENEEAVDDSQLPKDRFSAERLKGVDSTLKIQPAELGDSAVYLCASSHRQGGHTGELFFGEGSRLTVL.

The V gene is TRBV28, the J gene TRBJ1-4; TRBD1 aligns across 8 bases. CDR3 size: 15 residues. With 3 bases clipped from V and 8 bases from J, the junction kept 8 bases outside the gene matches. Germline V lookup: CDR1 MDHEN, CDR2 SYDVKM. CDR3 DNA: TGTGCCAGCAGTTTTCAGACAGGGGTGTACGAAAAACTGTTTTTT. It codes for CASSFQTGVYEKLFF.

This CDR3 reads CASTPNSGLNSPLHF. The CDR3, as DNA: TGTGCCAGCACCCCCAACAGCGGGCTTAATTCACCCCTCCACTTT. The chain couples TRBV19 to TRBJ1-6; no definite D call. The V and J ends lost 9 bases and 6 bases respectively, with 18 bases between them. The CDR3 runs 15 residues. The germline V gene has CDR1 LNHDA and CDR2 SQIVND (reference sequence).

The V gene is TRBV28, the J gene TRBJ1-5; 10 nucleotides line up with TRBD1. The CDR3 consists of 16 residues. The germline V gene has CDR1 MDHEN and CDR2 SYDVKM. Trimming at V came to 5 bases and at J to 2 bases, leaving 6 bases not matched to a gene. This CDR3 is CASSQTTGGGNQPQHF. The DNA for the CDR3 is TGTGCCAGCAGTCAAACGACAGGGGGCGGCAATCAGCCCCAGCATTTT. Full variable domain (missing parts from reference TRBV28 and TRBJ1-5): DVKVTQSSRYLVKRTGEKVFLECVQDMDHENMFWYRQDPGLGLRLIYFSYDVKMKEKGDIPEGYSVSREKKERFSLILESASTNQTSMYLCASSQTTGGGNQPQHFGDGTRLSIL.

This sequence joins TRBV6-2 or TRBV6-3 and TRBJ2-3; 8 nucleotides agree with TRBD2. The ends lost 1 base at V and 3 bases at J; junction bases unmatched: 6. The CDR3 length is 16 residues. The germline V gene encodes CDR1 MNHEY and CDR2 SVGEGT. CDR3 protein: CASSYFRTSRTDTQYF. CDR3 nucleotides: TGTGCCAGCAGTTACTTCCGGACTAGCAGGACAGATACGCAGTATTTT.

The chain employs TRBV27 and TRBJ2-7; TRBD2 matches at 7 bases. V shed 2 bases and J 5 bases; nucleotides not matched to a gene: 0. This CDR3 contains 12 residues. CDR1 is MNHEY and CDR2 is SMNVEV in the germline V gene (reference sequence). CDR3 amino acids: CASSLRGDEQYF. The DNA for the CDR3 is TGTGCCAGCAGTTTACGGGGGGACGAGCAGTACTTC.